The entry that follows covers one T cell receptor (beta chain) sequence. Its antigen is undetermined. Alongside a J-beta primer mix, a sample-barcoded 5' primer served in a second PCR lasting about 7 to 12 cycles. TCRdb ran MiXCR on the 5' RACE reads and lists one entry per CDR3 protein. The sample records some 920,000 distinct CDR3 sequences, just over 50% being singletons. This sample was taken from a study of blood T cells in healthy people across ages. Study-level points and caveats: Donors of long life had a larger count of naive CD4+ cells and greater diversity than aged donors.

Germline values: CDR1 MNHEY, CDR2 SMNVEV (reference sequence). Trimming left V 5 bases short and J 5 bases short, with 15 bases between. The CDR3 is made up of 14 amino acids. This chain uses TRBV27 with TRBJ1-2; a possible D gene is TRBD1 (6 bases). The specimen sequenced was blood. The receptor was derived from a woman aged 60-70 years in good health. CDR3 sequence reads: CASSPTGGWYGYTF. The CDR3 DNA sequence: TGTGCCAGCAGTCCCACCGGGGGCTGGTATGGCTACACCTTC.